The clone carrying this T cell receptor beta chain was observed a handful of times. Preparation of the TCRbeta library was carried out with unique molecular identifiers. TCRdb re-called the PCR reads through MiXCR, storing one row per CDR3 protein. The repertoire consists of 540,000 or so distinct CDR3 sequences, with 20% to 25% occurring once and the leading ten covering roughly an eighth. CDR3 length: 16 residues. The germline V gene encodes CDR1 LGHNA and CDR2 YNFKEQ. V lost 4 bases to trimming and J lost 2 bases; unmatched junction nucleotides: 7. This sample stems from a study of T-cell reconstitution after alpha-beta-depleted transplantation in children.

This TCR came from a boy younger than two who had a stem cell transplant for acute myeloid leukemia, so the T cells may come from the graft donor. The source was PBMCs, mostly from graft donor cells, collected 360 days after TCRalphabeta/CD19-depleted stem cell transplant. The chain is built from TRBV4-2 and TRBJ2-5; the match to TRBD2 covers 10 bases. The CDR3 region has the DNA TGTGCCAGCAGCCCGACAGGGACTAGCGCACAAGAGACCCAGTACTTC. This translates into CASSPTGTSAQETQYF.